These T cell receptor beta chains were read from a single sample in a study of cytomegalovirus exposure and HLA in healthy donors. Repertoires were generated with immunoSEQ multiplex PCR, while TCRdb's copy carries only in-frame clones and drops some. Altogether about 140,000 clones are present, roughly three fifths being singletons, with the ten largest covering 2.4%. Sequenced sample: PBMCs. All receptors derive from a woman aged 40-49 years in good health and CMV-seronegative. CDR3s include the opening cysteine and the closing phenylalanine or tryptophan. Each record gives: J gene, V gene, CDR3 protein.

j_gene: TRBJ2-5; v_gene: TRBV6-5; CDR3aa: CASSSLAGGPIETQYF
j_gene: TRBJ2-7; v_gene: TRBV5-5; CDR3aa: CASSGRTENEQYF
j_gene: TRBJ2-6; v_gene: TRBV4-3; CDR3aa: CASSQGHSSGANVLTF
j_gene: TRBJ1-3; v_gene: TRBV5-5; CDR3aa: CASSLSGSGNTIYF
j_gene: TRBJ2-6; v_gene: TRBV7-3; CDR3aa: CASSLTQGSGANVLTF
j_gene: TRBJ2-5; v_gene: TRBV7-2; CDR3aa: CASSLVETQYF
j_gene: TRBJ2-7; v_gene: TRBV19; CDR3aa: CASKGLGSYEQYF
j_gene: TRBJ1-2; v_gene: TRBV7-9; CDR3aa: CASTPGRVAGYYGYTF
j_gene: TRBJ2-7; v_gene: TRBV6-5; CDR3aa: CASMAVSYEQYF
j_gene: TRBJ1-2; v_gene: TRBV28; CDR3aa: CASSLGTAPYGYTF
j_gene: TRBJ2-7; v_gene: TRBV6-5; CDR3aa: CASSFDGTENYEQYF
j_gene: TRBJ1-4; v_gene: TRBV19; CDR3aa: CASSSPGDEKLFF
j_gene: TRBJ2-2; v_gene: TRBV6-5; CDR3aa: CASGGRTGELFF
j_gene: TRBJ1-2; v_gene: TRBV28; CDR3aa: CASSLSRGSGGYTF
j_gene: TRBJ1-1; v_gene: TRBV30; CDR3aa: CAWRGGPEAFF
j_gene: TRBJ1-6; v_gene: TRBV19; CDR3aa: CASSPPGTFNSPLHF
j_gene: TRBJ1-3; v_gene: TRBV28; CDR3aa: CATDPYKPTGDKDTIYF
j_gene: TRBJ1-6; v_gene: TRBV6-1; CDR3aa: CASKRTGFDSPLHF
j_gene: TRBJ1-5; v_gene: TRBV28; CDR3aa: CASSSPGQGNQPQHF
j_gene: TRBJ1-1; v_gene: TRBV7-8; CDR3aa: CASSTAGQGLNTEAFF
j_gene: TRBJ2-2; v_gene: TRBV29-1; CDR3aa: CSVEGFRDRGRTGELFF
j_gene: TRBJ1-4; v_gene: TRBV4-3; CDR3aa: CASSLEMGRPNEKLFF
j_gene: TRBJ2-7; v_gene: TRBV14; CDR3aa: CASSPRGNYEQYF
j_gene: TRBJ1-3; v_gene: TRBV18; CDR3aa: CASSPSTQGSSGNTIYF
j_gene: TRBJ2-1; v_gene: TRBV7-6; CDR3aa: CASTGAGTSGGWRDNEQFF
j_gene: TRBJ1-5; v_gene: TRBV30; CDR3aa: CAWSRDINQPQHF
j_gene: TRBJ2-7; v_gene: TRBV6-1; CDR3aa: CAGGQGFYEQYF
j_gene: TRBJ1-4; v_gene: TRBV6-1; CDR3aa: CASSETGRGGEKLFF
j_gene: TRBJ2-5; v_gene: TRBV7-2; CDR3aa: CASSSSVQETQYF
j_gene: TRBJ2-7; v_gene: TRBV5-6; CDR3aa: CASSIRPDRLHF
j_gene: TRBJ1-2; v_gene: TRBV28; CDR3aa: CASSRQGNYGYTF
j_gene: TRBJ1-1; v_gene: TRBV4-3; CDR3aa: CASSQETRLVTEAFF
j_gene: TRBJ2-5; v_gene: TRBV7-6; CDR3aa: CASSLEQGALGETQYF
j_gene: TRBJ1-4; v_gene: TRBV4-1; CDR3aa: CASSRSRDSEKLFF
j_gene: TRBJ1-6; v_gene: TRBV9; CDR3aa: CASSVAPLGSGEWGSPLHF
j_gene: TRBJ1-1; v_gene: TRBV19; CDR3aa: CASSIRGNTEAFF
j_gene: TRBJ1-4; v_gene: TRBV4-1; CDR3aa: CASSQDHRPNEKLFF
j_gene: TRBJ2-5; v_gene: TRBV9; CDR3aa: CASSRSGGGETQYF
j_gene: TRBJ1-1; v_gene: TRBV9; CDR3aa: CASSLRSFNTEAFF
j_gene: TRBJ2-7; v_gene: TRBV27; CDR3aa: CASSRDRGYEQYF
j_gene: TRBJ1-4; v_gene: TRBV28; CDR3aa: CASSLSTGGEKLFF
j_gene: TRBJ1-6; v_gene: TRBV15; CDR3aa: CATSRRDSANSPLHF
j_gene: TRBJ1-5; v_gene: TRBV7-8; CDR3aa: CASSLGGGVGNQPQHF
j_gene: TRBJ2-7; v_gene: TRBV7-2; CDR3aa: CASSSTDRGVYEQYF
j_gene: TRBJ2-3; v_gene: TRBV5-4; CDR3aa: CASSWRTGGYTDTQYF
j_gene: TRBJ1-6; v_gene: TRBV19; CDR3aa: CASSPGWRGRRGNSPLHF
j_gene: TRBJ1-6; v_gene: TRBV6-1; CDR3aa: CASSISHPLLHF
j_gene: TRBJ2-3; v_gene: TRBV7-9; CDR3aa: CASSSESRVTQYF
j_gene: TRBJ1-2; v_gene: TRBV2; CDR3aa: CASSDRVGGYTF
j_gene: TRBJ1-1; v_gene: TRBV7-9; CDR3aa: CASINAYRGTEAFF
j_gene: TRBJ2-1; v_gene: TRBV5-4; CDR3aa: CASSLGGPPDNEQFF
j_gene: TRBJ2-5; v_gene: TRBV28; CDR3aa: CASSPSSQTQYF
j_gene: TRBJ2-1; v_gene: TRBV4-1; CDR3aa: CASSLGLSGGWEQFF
j_gene: TRBJ2-1; v_gene: TRBV19; CDR3aa: CASSIEGALLQFF